This TCR beta chain comes out of a study of T-cell memory formation after mild COVID-19. About the study: For the most part, TCR clusters were specific to one donor.

General study points: Later expanders leaned toward CD4+, whereas clones contracting from day 15 to 85 were balanced CD4/CD8. What remained unconfirmed was the SARS-CoV-2 specificity of second-wave clones peaking on day 37.

As concerns this clonotype: Antigen unknown.

V dropped 2 bases and J dropped 6 bases, with 13 bases sitting between them. The V gene's germline CDR1 is SGHRS and CDR2 YFSETQ. The CDR3 is 14 residues long. TCRdb passed the 5' RACE reads through MiXCR, listing each CDR3 protein once. The table includes about 340,000 distinct CDR3 sequences, under 15% detected once. The sequencing sample was made of PBMCs or a T cell subset sorted from them (not recorded which). The V and J genes are TRBV5-1 and TRBJ2-3, with TRBD1 as a possible D gene (5 bases). The TCR comes from a man aged 18 to 35 who had mild COVID-19 (a few samples of this study predate the infection). Cell type and time point are not known. CDR3 DNA sequence: TGCGCCAGCAGCTTCCTCGGACACACGGATACGCAGTATTTT. It codes for CASSFLGHTDTQYF.